This TCR beta chain was obtained from a study of shared clonotypes between healthy human individuals. In the case of this clone: Its antigen is unidentified.

The naive CD8 subset, CD45RO-negative cells positively selected for CCR7, excluded terminally differentiated effector memory CD45RA+ cells. General study findings and limits: The study generally estimated greater richness for naive than memory subsets. Expectations were that clonotype sharing among donors would be affected by sequencing depth.

Here immunoSEQ multiplex PCR was the method, and the copy in TCRdb shows in-frame clones only, minus some. The repertoire consists of roughly 2 million clones, with around 96% occurring once and the leading ten covering 0.85% to 1.3%. The CDR3 contains 15 residues. V lost 0 bases and J lost 3, with 15 bases in between. The germline CDR1 and CDR2 sequences are GTSNPN and SVGIG (reference sequence). Sequenced input: naive CD8+ T cells sorted from blood. This receptor was obtained from a man aged 18-30 years in good health. This chain uses TRBV30 with TRBJ2-7, with D unclear. The CDR3 loop is CAWSVPYGDSYEQYF. CDR3 nucleotides: TGTGCCTGGAGTGTACCCTACGGAGATAGCTACGAGCAGTACTTC.